This is a list of T cell receptor beta chains from one sample in a study of blood T cell repertoires in COVID-19. Measured with immunoSEQ multiplex PCR; TCRdb has only the in-frame clones, and not every one. The sample holds around 94,000 clones, more than 85% seen once. Sequencing was done on a sample of peripheral blood. These receptors originate from a man aged 18 to 29 with acute or convalescent COVID-19. CDR3s leave out the opening cysteine and the closing phenylalanine or tryptophan.

>TRBV6-1
ASSDGAMGPRSNQPQH
>TRBV5-6
ASSLGQINYGYT
>TRBV19
ASSIDPLNTEAF
>TRBV27
ASSPSGYEQY
>TRBV3-1/TRBV3-2
ASSPTSGSRYNEQF
>TRBV4-1
ASSLGQGSYEQY
>TRBV6-5
ASLVENIQY
>TRBV27
ASSSLTGSYEQY
>TRBV24-1
ATSAAGAGGYGYT
>TRBV18
ASSLDSTSTDTQY
>TRBV7-9
ASSTRDKGTQETQY
>TRBV10-3
AISEAGTAF
>TRBV4-2
ASSQDWSSSEQY
>TRBV11-3
ASSLGWTGSADTQY
>TRBV3-1/TRBV3-2
ASSQEGGAHSLITEAF
>TRBV9
ASSVGGQGYEQY
>TRBV9
ASSVGSTSYEQY
>TRBV7-2
ASSSTGQSNQPQH
>TRBV19
ASSFVRGTGSEQY
>TRBV13
ASSLTGGRYEQY
>TRBV19
ASSIRTSGGYNEQF
>TRBV6-1
ASSESRTGLMYTEAF
>TRBV14
ASSQERGGEQY